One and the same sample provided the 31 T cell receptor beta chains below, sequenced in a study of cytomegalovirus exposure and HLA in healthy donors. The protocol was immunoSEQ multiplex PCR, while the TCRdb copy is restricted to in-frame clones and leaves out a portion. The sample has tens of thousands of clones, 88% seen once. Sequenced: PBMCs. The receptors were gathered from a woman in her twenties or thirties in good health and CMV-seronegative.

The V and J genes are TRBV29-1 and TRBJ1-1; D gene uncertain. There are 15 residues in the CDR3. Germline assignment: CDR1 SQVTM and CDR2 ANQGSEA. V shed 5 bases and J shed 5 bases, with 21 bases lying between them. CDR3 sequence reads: CSVQPVGGIKTEAFF. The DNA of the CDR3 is TGCAGCGTTCAACCGGTGGGAGGGATTAAGACTGAAGCTTTCTTT.

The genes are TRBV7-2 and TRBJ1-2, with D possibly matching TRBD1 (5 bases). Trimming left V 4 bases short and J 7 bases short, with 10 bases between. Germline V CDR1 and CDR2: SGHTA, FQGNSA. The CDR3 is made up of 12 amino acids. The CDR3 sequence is CASSSPGIGYTF. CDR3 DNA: TGTGCCAGCAGCTCTCCAGGGATTGGCTACACCTTC.

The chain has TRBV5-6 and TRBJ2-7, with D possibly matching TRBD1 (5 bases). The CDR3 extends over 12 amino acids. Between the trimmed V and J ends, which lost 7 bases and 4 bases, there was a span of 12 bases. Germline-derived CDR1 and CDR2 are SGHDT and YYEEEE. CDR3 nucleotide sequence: TGTGCCAGCGGAGACAGAACTTACGAGCAGTACTTC. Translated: CASGDRTYEQYF.

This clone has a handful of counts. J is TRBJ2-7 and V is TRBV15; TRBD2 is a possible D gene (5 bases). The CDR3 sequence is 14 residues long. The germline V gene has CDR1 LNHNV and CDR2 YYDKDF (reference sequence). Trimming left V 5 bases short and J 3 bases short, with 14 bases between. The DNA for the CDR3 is TGTGCCACCAGCGCCGGGGTTGATAGCTACGAGCAGTACTTC. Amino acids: CATSAGVDSYEQYF.

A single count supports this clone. CDR3 in amino acids: CATSRATNTEAFF. In DNA form, the CDR3 reads TGTGCCACCAGCAGAGCGACAAACACTGAAGCTTTCTTT. The chain is built from TRBV15 and TRBJ1-1; D gene unclear. Germline lookup yields CDR1 LNHNV and CDR2 YYDKDF (reference sequence). Trimming pared 1 base from V and 2 bases from J, leaving 5 bases between. This CDR3 region has 13 residues.

The DNA for the CDR3 is TGTGCCAGCTCGCCGGGACTAGGGGGCGACGAGCAGTACTTC. It yields the protein CASSPGLGGDEQYF. This chain uses TRBV18 with TRBJ2-7; tentatively, D is TRBD2 (8 bases). The germline gives CDR1 KGHSH, CDR2 LQKENI. The V and J ends lost 6 bases and 5 bases respectively, with 17 bases between them. CDR3 length: 14 residues.

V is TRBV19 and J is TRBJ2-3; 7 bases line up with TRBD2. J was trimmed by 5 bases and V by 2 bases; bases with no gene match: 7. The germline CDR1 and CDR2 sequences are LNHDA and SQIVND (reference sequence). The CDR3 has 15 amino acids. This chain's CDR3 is CASSIFAGAKDTQYF. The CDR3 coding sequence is TGTGCCAGTAGTATATTCGCGGGAGCTAAAGATACGCAGTATTTT. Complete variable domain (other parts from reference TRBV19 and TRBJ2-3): DGGITQSPKYLFRKEGQNVTLSCEQNLNHDAMYWYRQDPGQGLRLIYYSQIVNDFQKGDIAEGYSVSREKKESFPLTVTSAQKNPTAFYLCASSIFAGAKDTQYFGPGTRLTVL.

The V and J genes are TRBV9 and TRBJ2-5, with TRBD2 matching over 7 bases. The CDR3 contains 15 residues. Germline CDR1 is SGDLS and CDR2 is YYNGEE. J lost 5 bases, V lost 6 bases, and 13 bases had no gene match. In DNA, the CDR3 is TGTGCCAGCAATACTCGGGCGGGAGCTACCGAGACCCAGTACTTC. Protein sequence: CASNTRAGATETQYF.

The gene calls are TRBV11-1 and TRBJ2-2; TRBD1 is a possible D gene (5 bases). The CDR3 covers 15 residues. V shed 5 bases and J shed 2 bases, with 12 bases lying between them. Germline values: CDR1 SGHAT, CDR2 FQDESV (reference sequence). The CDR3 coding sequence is TGTGCCAGCAGCCACGAAGGACAAAACACCGGGGAGCTGTTTTTT. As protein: CASSHEGQNTGELFF.

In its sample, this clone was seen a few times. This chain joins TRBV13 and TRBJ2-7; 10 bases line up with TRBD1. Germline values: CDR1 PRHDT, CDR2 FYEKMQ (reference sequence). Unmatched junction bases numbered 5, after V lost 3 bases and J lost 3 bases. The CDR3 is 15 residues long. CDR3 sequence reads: CASSLTGGKIYEQYF. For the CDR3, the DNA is TGTGCCAGCAGCTTGACAGGGGGCAAAATCTACGAGCAGTACTTC.

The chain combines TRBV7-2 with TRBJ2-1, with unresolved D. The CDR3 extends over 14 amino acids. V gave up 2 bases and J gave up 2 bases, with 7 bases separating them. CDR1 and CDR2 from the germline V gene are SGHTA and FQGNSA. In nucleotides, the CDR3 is TGTGCCAGCAGCTTAATCCTAGCCTACAATGAGCAGTTCTTC. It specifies CASSLILAYNEQFF.

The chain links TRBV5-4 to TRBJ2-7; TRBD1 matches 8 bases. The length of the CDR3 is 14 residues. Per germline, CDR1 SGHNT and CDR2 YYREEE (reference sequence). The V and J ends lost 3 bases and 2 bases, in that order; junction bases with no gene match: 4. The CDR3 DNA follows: TGTGCCAGCAGCTCAGGACAGGGAACCTACGAGCAGTACTTC. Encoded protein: CASSSGQGTYEQYF.

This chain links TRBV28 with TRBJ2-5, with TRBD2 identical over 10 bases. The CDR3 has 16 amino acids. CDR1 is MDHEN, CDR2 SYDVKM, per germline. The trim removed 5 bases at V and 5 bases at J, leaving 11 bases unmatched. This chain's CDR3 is CASSTPTSGVVETQYF. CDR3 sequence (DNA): TGTGCCAGCAGTACCCCCACTAGCGGGGTGGTGGAGACCCAGTACTTC. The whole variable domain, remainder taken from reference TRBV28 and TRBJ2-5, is DVKVTQSSRYLVKRTGEKVFLECVQDMDHENMFWYRQDPGLGLRLIYFSYDVKMKEKGDIPEGYSVSREKKERFSLILESASTNQTSMYLCASSTPTSGVVETQYFGPGTRLLVL.

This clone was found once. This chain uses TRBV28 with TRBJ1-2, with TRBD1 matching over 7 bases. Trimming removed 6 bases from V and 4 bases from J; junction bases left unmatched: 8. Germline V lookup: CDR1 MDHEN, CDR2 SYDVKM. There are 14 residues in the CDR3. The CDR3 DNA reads TGTGCCAGCAGCGGCTCGGGACAGTTCTATGGCTACACCTTC. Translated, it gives CASSGSGQFYGYTF.

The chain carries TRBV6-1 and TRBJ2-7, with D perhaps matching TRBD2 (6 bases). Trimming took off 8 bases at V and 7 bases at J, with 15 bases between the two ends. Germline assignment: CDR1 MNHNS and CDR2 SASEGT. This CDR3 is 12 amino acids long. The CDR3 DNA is TGTGCCAGCGTTGGCGGGGTTTGGGAGCAGTACTTC. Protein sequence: CASVGGVWEQYF.

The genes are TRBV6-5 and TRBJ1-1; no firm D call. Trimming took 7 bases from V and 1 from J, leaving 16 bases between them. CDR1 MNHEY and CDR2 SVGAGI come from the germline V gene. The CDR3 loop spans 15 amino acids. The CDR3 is CASKESPPPNTEAFF. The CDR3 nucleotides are TGTGCCAGCAAGGAGTCGCCACCCCCGAACACTGAAGCTTTCTTT.

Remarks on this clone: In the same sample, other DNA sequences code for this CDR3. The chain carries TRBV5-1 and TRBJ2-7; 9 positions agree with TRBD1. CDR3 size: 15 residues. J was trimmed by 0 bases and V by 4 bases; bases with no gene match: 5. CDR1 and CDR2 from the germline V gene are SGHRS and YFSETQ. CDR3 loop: CASSPRDRDSYEQYF. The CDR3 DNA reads TGCGCCAGCAGCCCCCGGGACAGGGACTCCTACGAGCAGTACTTC.

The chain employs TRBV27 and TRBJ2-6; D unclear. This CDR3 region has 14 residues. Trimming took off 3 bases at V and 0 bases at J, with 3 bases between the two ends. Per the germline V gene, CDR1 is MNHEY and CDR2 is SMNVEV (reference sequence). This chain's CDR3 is CASSLSSGANVLTF. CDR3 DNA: TGTGCCAGCAGTTTGAGCTCTGGGGCCAACGTCCTGACTTTC.

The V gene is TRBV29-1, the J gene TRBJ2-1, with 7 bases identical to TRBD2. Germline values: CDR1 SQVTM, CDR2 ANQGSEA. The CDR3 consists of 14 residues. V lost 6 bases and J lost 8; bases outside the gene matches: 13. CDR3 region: CSVGPGLNNYEQFF. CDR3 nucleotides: TGCAGCGTCGGCCCGGGACTAAACAACTATGAGCAGTTCTTC.

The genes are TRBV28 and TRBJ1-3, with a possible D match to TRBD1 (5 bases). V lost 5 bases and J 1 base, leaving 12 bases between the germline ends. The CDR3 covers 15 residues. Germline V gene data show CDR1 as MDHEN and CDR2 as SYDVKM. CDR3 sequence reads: CASSPPGYSGNTIYF. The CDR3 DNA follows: TGTGCCAGCAGTCCCCCAGGGTATTCTGGAAACACCATATATTTT. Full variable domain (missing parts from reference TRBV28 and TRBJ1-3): DVKVTQSSRYLVKRTGEKVFLECVQDMDHENMFWYRQDPGLGLRLIYFSYDVKMKEKGDIPEGYSVSREKKERFSLILESASTNQTSMYLCASSPPGYSGNTIYFGEGSWLTVV.

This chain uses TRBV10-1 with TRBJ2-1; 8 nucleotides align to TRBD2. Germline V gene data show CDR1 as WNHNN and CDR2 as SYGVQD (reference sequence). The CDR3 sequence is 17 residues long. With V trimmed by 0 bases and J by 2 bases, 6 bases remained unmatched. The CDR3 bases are TGCGCCAGCAGTGAGTCGATCAGAGCGGGGGCCTACAATGAGCAGTTCTTC. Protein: CASSESIRAGAYNEQFF.

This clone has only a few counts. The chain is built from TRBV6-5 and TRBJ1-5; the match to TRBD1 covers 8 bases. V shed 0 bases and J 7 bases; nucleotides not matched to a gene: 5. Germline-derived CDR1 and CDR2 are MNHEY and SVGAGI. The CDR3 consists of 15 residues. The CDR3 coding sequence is TGTGCCAGCAGTTACTCAGCAGGGGGCGGGCAGCCCCAGCATTTT. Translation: CASSYSAGGGQPQHF.

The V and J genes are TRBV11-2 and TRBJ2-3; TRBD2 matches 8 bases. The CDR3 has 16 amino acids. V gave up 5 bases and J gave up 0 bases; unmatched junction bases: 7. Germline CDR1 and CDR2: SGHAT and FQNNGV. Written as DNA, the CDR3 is TGTGCCAGCAGCCAGAATAGCGGGATGAGCACAGATACGCAGTATTTT. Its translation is CASSQNSGMSTDTQYF.

CDR3 DNA sequence: TGTGCCAGCAGCTTAGGAAGACAGGGGAGGGTTGGGCCCCACTCCTCCTACGAGCAGTACTTC. Its translation is CASSLGRQGRVGPHSSYEQYF. The V and J genes are TRBV7-8 and TRBJ2-7; a weak D match, TRBD1 (8 bases). Deletions cut 1 base from V and 0 bases from J, with 28 bases between. Germline values: CDR1 SGHVS, CDR2 FQNEAQ. CDR3 length: 21 residues.

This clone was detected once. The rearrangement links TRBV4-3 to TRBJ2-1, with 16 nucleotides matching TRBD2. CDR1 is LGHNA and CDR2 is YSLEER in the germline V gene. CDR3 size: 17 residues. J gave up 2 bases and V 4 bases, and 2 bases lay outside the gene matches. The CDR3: CASSLGTSGGAYNEQFF. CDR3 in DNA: TGCGCCAGCAGCCTCGGGACTAGCGGGGGGGCCTACAATGAGCAGTTCTTC.

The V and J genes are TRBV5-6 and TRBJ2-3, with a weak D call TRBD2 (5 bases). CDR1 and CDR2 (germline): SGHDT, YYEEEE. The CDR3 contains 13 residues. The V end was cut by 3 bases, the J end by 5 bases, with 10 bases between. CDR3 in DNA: TGTGCCAGCAGCTCCCTGAGCGGAGATACGCAGTATTTT. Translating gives CASSSLSGDTQYF. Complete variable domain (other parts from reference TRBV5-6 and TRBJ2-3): DAGVTQSPTHLIKTRGQQVTLRCSPKSGHDTVSWYQQALGQGPQFIFQYYEEEERQRGNFPDRFSGHQFPNYSSELNVNALLLGDSALYLCASSSLSGDTQYFGPGTRLTVL.

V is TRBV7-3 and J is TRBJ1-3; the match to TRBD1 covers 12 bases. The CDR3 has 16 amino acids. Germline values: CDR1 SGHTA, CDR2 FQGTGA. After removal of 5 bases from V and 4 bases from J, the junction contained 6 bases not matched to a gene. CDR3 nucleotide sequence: TGTGCCAGCAGCGAGGGACAGGGGGCGTCCGGAAACACCATATATTTT. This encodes CASSEGQGASGNTIYF.

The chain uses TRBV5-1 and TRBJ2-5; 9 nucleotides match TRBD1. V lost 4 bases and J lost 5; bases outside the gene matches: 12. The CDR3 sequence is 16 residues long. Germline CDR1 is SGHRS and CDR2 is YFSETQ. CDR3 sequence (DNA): TGCGCCAGCAGCGCAGTTACAGGGGGCGGCGGGGAGACCCAGTACTTC. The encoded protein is CASSAVTGGGGETQYF.

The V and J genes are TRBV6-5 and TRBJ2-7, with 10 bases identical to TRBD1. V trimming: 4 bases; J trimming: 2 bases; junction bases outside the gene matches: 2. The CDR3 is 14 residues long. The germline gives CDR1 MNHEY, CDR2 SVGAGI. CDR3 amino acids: CASSWGQGTYEQYF. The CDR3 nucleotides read TGTGCCAGCAGTTGGGGACAGGGGACCTACGAGCAGTACTTC.

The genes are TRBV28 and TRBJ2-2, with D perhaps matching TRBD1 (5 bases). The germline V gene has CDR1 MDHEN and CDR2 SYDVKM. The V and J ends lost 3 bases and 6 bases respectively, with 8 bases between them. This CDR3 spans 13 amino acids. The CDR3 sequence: CASSFSGSGELFF. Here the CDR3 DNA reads TGTGCCAGCAGTTTCTCAGGGTCCGGGGAGCTGTTTTTT.

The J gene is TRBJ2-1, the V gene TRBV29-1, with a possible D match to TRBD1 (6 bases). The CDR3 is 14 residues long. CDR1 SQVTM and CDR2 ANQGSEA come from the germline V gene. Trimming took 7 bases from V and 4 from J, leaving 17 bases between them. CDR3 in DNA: TGCAGCGCCCGCAAAGGACAGACATACAATGAGCAGTTCTTC. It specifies CSARKGQTYNEQFF.